The clone carrying this T cell receptor (beta chain) was counted a few times. The V segment lost 7 bases and the J segment 3 bases; nucleotides outside the gene matches: 4. The CDR3 is 13 residues long. The germline gives CDR1 SEHNR, CDR2 FQNEAQ (reference sequence). In the study's own analysis: Amplification from reference gene primers served as the basis for estimated nucleated cell counts. TCRdb keeps only in-frame clones here, not all; method: immunoSEQ multiplex PCR. D and trimming were read from the DNA, whereas the V and J calls and clone size are those reported in that table. The sample includes 110,000 or so clones, roughly 80% of them seen just once. These data come from a study of blood T cell repertoires in COVID-19. Study overall: Donors in the United States, Italy and Spain gave samples during acute or convalescent COVID-19. Sources were T cells, B-cell-depleted T cells, or PBMCs; the material itself was cDNA or gDNA.

Material for sequencing was peripheral blood. This TCR derives from a man aged 45-65 years with acute or convalescent COVID-19. V is TRBV7-9 and J is TRBJ1-1, with TRBD1 matching over 8 bases. The CDR3 reads CASNTGGYTEAFF. The CDR3 bases are TGTGCCAGCAACACAGGGGGGTACACTGAAGCTTTCTTT.